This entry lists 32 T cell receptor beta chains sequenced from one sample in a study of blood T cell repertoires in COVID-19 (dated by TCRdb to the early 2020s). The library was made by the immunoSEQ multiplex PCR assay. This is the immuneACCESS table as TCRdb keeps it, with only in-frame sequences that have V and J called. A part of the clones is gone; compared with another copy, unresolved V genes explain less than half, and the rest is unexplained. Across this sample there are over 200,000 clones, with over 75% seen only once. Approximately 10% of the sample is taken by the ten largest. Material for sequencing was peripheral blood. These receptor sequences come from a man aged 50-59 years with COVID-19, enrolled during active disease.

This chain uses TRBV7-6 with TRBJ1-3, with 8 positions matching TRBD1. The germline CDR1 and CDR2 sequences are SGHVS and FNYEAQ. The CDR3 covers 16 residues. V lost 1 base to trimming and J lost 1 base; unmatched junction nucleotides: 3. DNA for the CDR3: TGTGCCAGCAGCTTAGGGACAGGGAATTCTGGAAACACCATATATTTT. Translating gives CASSLGTGNSGNTIYF.

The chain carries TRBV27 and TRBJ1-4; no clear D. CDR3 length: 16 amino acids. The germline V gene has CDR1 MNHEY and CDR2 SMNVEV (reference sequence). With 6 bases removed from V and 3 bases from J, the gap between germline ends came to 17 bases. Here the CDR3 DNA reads TGTGCCAGCAGGAGTTGGGCGGGAGGCCCTAATGAAAAACTGTTTTTT. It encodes CASRSWAGGPNEKLFF.

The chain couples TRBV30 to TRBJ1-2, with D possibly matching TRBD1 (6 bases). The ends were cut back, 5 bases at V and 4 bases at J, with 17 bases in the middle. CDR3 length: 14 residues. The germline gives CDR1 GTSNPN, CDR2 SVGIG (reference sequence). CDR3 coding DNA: TGTGCCTGGGGAACGGCAGGGGCTTCCTATGGCTACACCTTC. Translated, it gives CAWGTAGASYGYTF. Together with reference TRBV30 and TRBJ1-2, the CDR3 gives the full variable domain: SQTIHQWPATLVQPVGSPLSLECTVEGTSNPNLYWYRQAAGRGLQLLFYSVGIGQISSEVPQNLSASRPQDRQFILSSKKLLLSDSGFYLCAWGTAGASYGYTFGSGTRLTVV.

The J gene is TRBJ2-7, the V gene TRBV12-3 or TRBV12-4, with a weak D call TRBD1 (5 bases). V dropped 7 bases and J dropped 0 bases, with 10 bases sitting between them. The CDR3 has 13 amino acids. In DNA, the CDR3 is TGTGCCAGCACCCGACAGAGCTCCTACGAGCAGTACTTC. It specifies CASTRQSSYEQYF.

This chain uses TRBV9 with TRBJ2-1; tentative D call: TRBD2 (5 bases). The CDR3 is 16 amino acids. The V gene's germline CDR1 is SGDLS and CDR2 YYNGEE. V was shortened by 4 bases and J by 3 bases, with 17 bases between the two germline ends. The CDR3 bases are TGTGCCAGCAGCAAAAGTGCCCCGGGGTTCTACAATGAGCAGTTCTTC. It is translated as CASSKSAPGFYNEQFF.

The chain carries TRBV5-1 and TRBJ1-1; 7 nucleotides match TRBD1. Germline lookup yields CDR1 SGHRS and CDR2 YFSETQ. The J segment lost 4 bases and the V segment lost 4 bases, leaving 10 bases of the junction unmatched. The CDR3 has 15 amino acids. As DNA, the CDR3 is TGCGCCAGCAGCCAATTGACAGGGACGGGCACTGAAGCTTTCTTT. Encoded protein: CASSQLTGTGTEAFF.

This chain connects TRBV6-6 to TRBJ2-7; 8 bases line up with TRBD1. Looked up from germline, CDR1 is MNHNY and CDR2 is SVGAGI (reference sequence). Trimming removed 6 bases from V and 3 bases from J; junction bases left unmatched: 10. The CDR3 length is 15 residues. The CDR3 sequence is CASRTTGVSGYEQYF. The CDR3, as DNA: TGTGCCAGCAGGACGACAGGGGTTTCTGGCTACGAGCAGTACTTC.

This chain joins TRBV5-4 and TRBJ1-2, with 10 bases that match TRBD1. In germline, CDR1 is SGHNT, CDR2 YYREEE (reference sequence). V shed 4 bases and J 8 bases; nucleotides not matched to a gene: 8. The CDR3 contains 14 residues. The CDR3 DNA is TGTGCCAGCAGCAGATCCGGGACAGGGGAAGGCTACACCTTC. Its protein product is CASSRSGTGEGYTF.

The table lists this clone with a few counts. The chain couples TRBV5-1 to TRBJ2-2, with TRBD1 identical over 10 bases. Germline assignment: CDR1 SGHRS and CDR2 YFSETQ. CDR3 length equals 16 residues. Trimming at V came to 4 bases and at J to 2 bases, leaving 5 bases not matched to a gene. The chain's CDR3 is CASSPGTGVNTGELFF. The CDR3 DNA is TGCGCCAGCAGCCCAGGGACAGGGGTTAACACCGGGGAGCTGTTTTTT.

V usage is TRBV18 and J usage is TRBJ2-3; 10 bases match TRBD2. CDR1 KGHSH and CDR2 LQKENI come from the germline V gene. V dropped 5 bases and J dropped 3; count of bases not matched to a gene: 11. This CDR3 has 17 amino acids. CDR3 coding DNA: TGTGCCAGCTCATCCGAACTAGCGGGGAAGGGGACAGATACGCAGTATTTT. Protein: CASSSELAGKGTDTQYF.

The CDR3 coding sequence is TGTGCCAGCAGTCCAAGGACTAGTGAGAATGAGCAGTTCTTC. It is translated as CASSPRTSENEQFF. The chain uses TRBV6-4 and TRBJ2-1; TRBD2 matches 7 bases. Germline CDR1 MRHNA, CDR2 SNTAGT. With V trimmed by 5 bases and J by 7 bases, 8 bases remained unmatched. The CDR3 contains 14 residues.

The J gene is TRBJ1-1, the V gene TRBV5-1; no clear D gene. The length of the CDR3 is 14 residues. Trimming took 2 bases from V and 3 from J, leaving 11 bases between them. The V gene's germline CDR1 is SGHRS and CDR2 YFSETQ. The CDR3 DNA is TGCGCCAGCAGCTTTTCTGAGGGCGACACTGAAGCTTTCTTT. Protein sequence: CASSFSEGDTEAFF.

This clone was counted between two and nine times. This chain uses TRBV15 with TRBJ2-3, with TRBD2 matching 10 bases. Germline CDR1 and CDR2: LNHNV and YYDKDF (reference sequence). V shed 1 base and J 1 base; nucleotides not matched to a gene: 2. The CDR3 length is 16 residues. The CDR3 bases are TGTGCCACCAGCAGAGGGGGGACTAGCGGCACAGATACGCAGTATTTT. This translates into CATSRGGTSGTDTQYF.

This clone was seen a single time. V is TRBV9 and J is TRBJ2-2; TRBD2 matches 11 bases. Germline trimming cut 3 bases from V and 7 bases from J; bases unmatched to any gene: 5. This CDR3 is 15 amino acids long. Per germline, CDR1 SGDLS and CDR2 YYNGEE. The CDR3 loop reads CASSALAGEIGELFF. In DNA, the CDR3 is TGTGCCAGCAGCGCACTAGCGGGAGAAATCGGGGAGCTGTTTTTT.

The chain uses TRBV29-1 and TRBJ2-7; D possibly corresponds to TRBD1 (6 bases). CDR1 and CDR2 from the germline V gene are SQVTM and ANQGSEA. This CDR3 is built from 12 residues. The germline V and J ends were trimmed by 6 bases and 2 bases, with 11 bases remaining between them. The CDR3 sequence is CSVGTLTYEQYF. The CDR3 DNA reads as TGCAGCGTAGGGACACTAACCTACGAGCAGTACTTC.

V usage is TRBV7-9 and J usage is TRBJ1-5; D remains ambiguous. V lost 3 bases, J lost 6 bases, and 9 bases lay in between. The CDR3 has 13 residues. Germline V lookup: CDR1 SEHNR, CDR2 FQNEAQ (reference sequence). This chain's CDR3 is CASSFDSVQPQHF. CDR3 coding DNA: TGTGCCAGCAGCTTCGACTCGGTTCAGCCCCAGCATTTT.

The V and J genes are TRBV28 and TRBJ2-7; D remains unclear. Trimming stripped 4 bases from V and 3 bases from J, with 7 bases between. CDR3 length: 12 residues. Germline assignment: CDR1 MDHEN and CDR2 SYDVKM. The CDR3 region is CASSYASYEQYF. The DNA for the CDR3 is TGTGCCAGCAGTTACGCCAGCTACGAGCAGTACTTC.

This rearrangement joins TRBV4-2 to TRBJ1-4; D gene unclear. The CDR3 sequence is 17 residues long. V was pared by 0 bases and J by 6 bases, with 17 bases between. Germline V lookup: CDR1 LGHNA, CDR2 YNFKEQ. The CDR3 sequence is CASSQDLIQARHEKLFF. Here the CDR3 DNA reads TGTGCCAGCAGCCAAGATTTGATTCAGGCCCGGCATGAAAAACTGTTTTTT.

Here the CDR3 reads CASSELRGFNSPLHF. In nucleotides, the CDR3 is TGTGCCAGCAGTGAATTGCGGGGATTCAATTCACCCCTCCACTTT. V and J are TRBV6-1 and TRBJ1-6, with D uncertain. The CDR3 consists of 15 residues. CDR1 MNHNS and CDR2 SASEGT come from the germline V gene. Trimming stripped 2 bases from V and 7 bases from J, with 12 bases between.

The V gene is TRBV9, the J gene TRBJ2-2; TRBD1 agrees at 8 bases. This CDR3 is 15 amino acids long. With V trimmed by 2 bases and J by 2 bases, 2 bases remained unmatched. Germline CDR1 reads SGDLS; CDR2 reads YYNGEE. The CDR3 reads CASSVGTGNTGELFF. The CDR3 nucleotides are TGTGCCAGCAGCGTCGGGACAGGAAACACCGGGGAGCTGTTTTTT.

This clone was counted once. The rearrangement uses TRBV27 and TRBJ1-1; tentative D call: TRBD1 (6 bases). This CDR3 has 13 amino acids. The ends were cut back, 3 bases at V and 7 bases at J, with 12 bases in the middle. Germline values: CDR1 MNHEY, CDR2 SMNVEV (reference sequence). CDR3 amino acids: CASSFLGAIEAFF. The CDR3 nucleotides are TGTGCCAGCAGTTTTCTGGGGGCGATTGAAGCTTTCTTT.

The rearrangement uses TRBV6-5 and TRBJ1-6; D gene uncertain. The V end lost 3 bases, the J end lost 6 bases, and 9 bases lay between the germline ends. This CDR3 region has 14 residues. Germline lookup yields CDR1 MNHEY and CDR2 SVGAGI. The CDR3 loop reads CASSYPEANSPLHF. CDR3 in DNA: TGTGCCAGCAGTTATCCGGAGGCTAATTCACCCCTCCACTTT.

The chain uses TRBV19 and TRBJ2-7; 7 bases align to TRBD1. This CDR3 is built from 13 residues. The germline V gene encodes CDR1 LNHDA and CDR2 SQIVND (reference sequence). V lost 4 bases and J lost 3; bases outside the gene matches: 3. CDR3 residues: CASSTGQHYEQYF. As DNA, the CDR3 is TGTGCCAGTAGTACGGGACAGCACTACGAGCAGTACTTC. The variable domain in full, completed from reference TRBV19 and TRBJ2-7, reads DGGITQSPKYLFRKEGQNVTLSCEQNLNHDAMYWYRQDPGQGLRLIYYSQIVNDFQKGDIAEGYSVSREKKESFPLTVTSAQKNPTAFYLCASSTGQHYEQYFGPGTRLTVT.

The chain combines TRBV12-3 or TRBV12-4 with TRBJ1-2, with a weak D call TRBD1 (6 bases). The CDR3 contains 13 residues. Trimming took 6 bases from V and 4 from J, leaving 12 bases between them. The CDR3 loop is CASRSQGFYGYTF. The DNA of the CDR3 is TGTGCCAGCAGGTCACAGGGATTCTATGGCTACACCTTC.

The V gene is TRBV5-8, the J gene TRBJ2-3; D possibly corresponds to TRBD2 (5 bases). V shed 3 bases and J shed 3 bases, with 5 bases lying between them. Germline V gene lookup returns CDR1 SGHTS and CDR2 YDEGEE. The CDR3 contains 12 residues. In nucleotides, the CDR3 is TGTGCCAGCAGCTCGGGGACAGATACGCAGTATTTT. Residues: CASSSGTDTQYF.

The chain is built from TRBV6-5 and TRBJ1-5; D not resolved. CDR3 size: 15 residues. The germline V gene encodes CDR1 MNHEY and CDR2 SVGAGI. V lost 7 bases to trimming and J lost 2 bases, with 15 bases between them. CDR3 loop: CASIPVGGRNQPQHF. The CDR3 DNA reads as TGTGCCAGCATCCCCGTGGGTGGGCGCAATCAGCCCCAGCATTTT.

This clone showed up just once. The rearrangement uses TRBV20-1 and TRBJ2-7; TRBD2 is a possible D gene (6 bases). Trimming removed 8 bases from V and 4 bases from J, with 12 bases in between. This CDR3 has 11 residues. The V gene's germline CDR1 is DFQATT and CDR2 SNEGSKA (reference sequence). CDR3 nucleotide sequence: TGCAGTTCCGGGGAGGAGTACGAGCAGTACTTC. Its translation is CSSGEEYEQYF.

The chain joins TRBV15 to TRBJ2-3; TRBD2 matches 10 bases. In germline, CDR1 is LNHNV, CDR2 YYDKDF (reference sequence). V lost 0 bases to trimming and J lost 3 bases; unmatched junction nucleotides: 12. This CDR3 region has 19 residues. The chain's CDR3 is CATSRDRLAGALSTDTQYF. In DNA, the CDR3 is TGTGCCACCAGCAGAGATAGGCTAGCGGGAGCATTGAGTACAGATACGCAGTATTTT.

DNA of the CDR3: TGTGCCAGCAGCCGACAGGGAGCTTACGAGCAGTACTTC. Its protein is CASSRQGAYEQYF. V and J are TRBV5-4 and TRBJ2-7, with 7 bases aligning to TRBD1. This CDR3 region has 13 residues. The V gene end was trimmed by 4 bases and the J gene end by 4 bases; junction bases not matched to a gene: 5. Germline V gene sequence: CDR1 SGHNT, CDR2 YYREEE (reference sequence).

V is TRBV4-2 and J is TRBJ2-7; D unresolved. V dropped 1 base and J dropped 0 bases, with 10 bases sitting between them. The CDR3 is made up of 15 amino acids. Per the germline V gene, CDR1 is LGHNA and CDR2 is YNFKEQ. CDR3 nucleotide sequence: TGTGCCAGCAGCCAAGGCGGCGGAGACTCCTACGAGCAGTACTTC. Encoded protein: CASSQGGGDSYEQYF.

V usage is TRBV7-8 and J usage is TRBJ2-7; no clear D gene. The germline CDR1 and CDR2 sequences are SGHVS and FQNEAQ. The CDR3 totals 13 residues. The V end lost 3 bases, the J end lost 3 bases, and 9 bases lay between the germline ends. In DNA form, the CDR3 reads TGTGCCAGCAGCTTTACAGAGCTCTACGAGCAGTACTTC. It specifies CASSFTELYEQYF.

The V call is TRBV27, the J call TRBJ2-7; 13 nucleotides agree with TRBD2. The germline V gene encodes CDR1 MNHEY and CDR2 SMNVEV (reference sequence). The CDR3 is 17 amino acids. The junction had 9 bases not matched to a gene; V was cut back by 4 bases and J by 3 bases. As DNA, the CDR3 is TGTGCCAGCAGTTCCCCTACTAGCGGGAGGGCCCTCTACGAGCAGTACTTC. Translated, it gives CASSSPTSGRALYEQYF.